This T cell receptor (beta chain) was documented in a study of identical twins. This clonotype was seen just once. Trimming removed 1 base at V and 1 base at J, with 8 bases between. Germline loops: CDR1 SGHDN, CDR2 FVKESK. The CDR3 sequence is 14 residues long. Every sampled donor was Caucasian and healthy. TCRdb redid the calling of the 5' RACE reads with MiXCR, one entry per CDR3 protein. The data contain roughly 260,000 distinct CDR3 sequences, approximately 7.8% of them seen just once; the ten biggest clones take up less than 6.5%. The same sample was also studied in work on yellow fever vaccine responses in identical twins.

This sequence was found in a woman aged 18-29 years in good health. The chain recombines TRBV14 with TRBJ2-7; D is perhaps TRBD1 (5 bases). The sequencing input was CD8+ T cells sorted from blood. CDR3 sequence reads: CASSQVAGSYEQYF. The DNA for the CDR3 is TGTGCCAGCAGCCAAGTCGCAGGGTCCTACGAGCAGTACTTC. Full variable domain (remainder filled in from reference TRBV14 and TRBJ2-7): EAGVTQFPSHSVIEKGQTVTLRCDPISGHDNLYWYRRVMGKEIKFLLHFVKESKQDESGMPNNRFLAERTGGTYSTLKVQPAELEDSGVYFCASSQVAGSYEQYFGPGTRLTVT.